The 12 T cell receptor beta chains in this list originate from one sample, sequenced in a study of T cell clonotyping in hematopoietic cell transplantation. The table came from immunoSEQ multiplex PCR; TCRdb's copy has only in-frame clones and leaves some out. The repertoire includes about 41,000 clones, around 95% of them detected once, and roughly 0.9% sits in the top ten. Sequenced: peripheral blood mononuclear cells. Every receptor here comes from a man aged 25-40 years in good health. Some clones in this sample may be carry-over from other donors' samples.

The chain combines TRBV9 with TRBJ1-3; perhaps TRBD1 as D (6 bases). Trimming removed 3 bases at V and 1 base at J, with 8 bases between. The CDR3 consists of 14 residues. Germline loops: CDR1 SGDLS, CDR2 YYNGEE. The CDR3 DNA sequence: TGTGCCAGCAGCGGAGGGGGGTCTGGAAACACCATATATTTT. It yields the protein CASSGGGSGNTIYF.

The CDR3 coding sequence is TGCGCCAGCAGCCAAGATCCAGCCGGGATTCAGTTCTTC. Amino acids: CASSQDPAGIQFF. The chain is built from TRBV4-3 and TRBJ2-1; a possible D gene is TRBD2 (5 bases). Germline loops: CDR1 LGHNA, CDR2 YSLEER. The CDR3 consists of 13 residues. Trimming removed 0 bases at V and 13 bases at J, with 13 bases between.

This chain uses TRBV4-3 with TRBJ2-7; 9 bases match TRBD1. CDR1 and CDR2 from the germline V gene are LGHNA and YSLEER. The CDR3 is made up of 16 amino acids. V lost 4 bases, J lost 6 bases, and 13 bases stayed unmatched. The CDR3 bases are TGCGCCAGCAGCCCCGACAGGGGGGTTCAGTTCTTCGAGCAGTACTTC. Translation: CASSPDRGVQFFEQYF.

The CDR3 loop is CSVETSIGEKLFF. The CDR3 nucleotides read TGCAGCGTTGAAACCTCGATCGGGGAAAAACTGTTTTTT. The chain links TRBV29-1 to TRBJ1-4; D unresolved. This CDR3 has 13 residues. The V end was cut by 2 bases, the J end by 8 bases, with 12 bases between. Germline V lookup: CDR1 SQVTM, CDR2 ANQGSEA.

Regarding this clone: A read error may account for a junction end that differs from germline. V usage is TRBV2 and J usage is TRBJ1-2, with D possibly being TRBD1 (5 bases). Germline CDR1 reads SNHLY; CDR2 reads FYNNEI. The CDR3 is 12 residues long. The CDR3 loop is CATTRDGASLAF. As DNA, the CDR3 is TGTGCCACCACGAGGGACGGCGCCTCCTTAGCCTTC.

CDR3 sequence: CASALYHGELFF. CDR3 DNA sequence: TGTGCCAGCGCCTTGTACCACGGGGAGCTGTTTTTT. V and J are TRBV25-1 and TRBJ2-2; no reliable D call. Germline-derived CDR1 and CDR2 are MGHDK and SYGVNS. This CDR3 comprises 12 residues. Trimming cost V 8 bases and J 7 bases, with 11 bases left between them. The entire variable domain, with the rest obtained from reference TRBV25-1 and TRBJ2-2, is as follows: EADIYQTPRYLVIGTGKKITLECSQTMGHDKMYWYQQDPGMELHLIHYSYGVNSTEKGDLSSESTVSRIRTEHFPLTLESARPSHTSQYLCASALYHGELFFGEGSRLTVL.

The chain carries TRBV28 and TRBJ2-7; D uncertain. CDR3 length equals 14 residues. Per the germline V gene, CDR1 is MDHEN and CDR2 is SYDVKM. The ends were cut back, 6 bases at V and 3 bases at J, with 15 bases in the middle. CDR3 nucleotides: TGTGCCAGCAGACGGAACACGGATATCTACGAGCAGTACTTC. It is translated as CASRRNTDIYEQYF.

The chain links TRBV29-1 to TRBJ1-1; 7 bases match TRBD1. There are 12 residues in the CDR3. Germline CDR1 reads SQVTM; CDR2 reads ANQGSEA. Trimming took 6 bases from V and 5 from J; bases not matched to a gene: 6. CDR3 in amino acids: CSVGRGGTEAFF. Here the CDR3 DNA reads TGCAGCGTAGGCAGGGGGGGTACTGAAGCTTTCTTT.

The chain recombines TRBV10-1 with TRBJ1-1; unclear D gene. This CDR3 contains 13 residues. Trimming removed 0 bases from V and 3 bases from J, with 5 bases in between. Germline V gives CDR1 WNHNN, CDR2 SYGVQD (reference sequence). CDR3 residues: CASSESGDTEAFF. Here the CDR3 DNA reads TGCGCCAGCAGTGAGTCCGGGGACACTGAAGCTTTCTTT.

CDR3 protein: CAILGDPNYGYTF. The CDR3 bases are TGCGCCATACTAGGCGATCCTAACTATGGCTACACCTTC. This chain joins TRBV10-2 and TRBJ1-2; D unresolved. Trimming stripped 10 bases from V and 0 bases from J, with 12 bases between. The CDR3 spans 13 residues. The V gene's germline CDR1 is WSHSY and CDR2 SAAADI.

This chain uses TRBV28 with TRBJ1-2, with D possibly TRBD1 on 5 matching bases. Trimming left V 3 bases short and J 4 bases short, with 15 bases between. CDR1 MDHEN and CDR2 SYDVKM come from the germline V gene. This CDR3 comprises 15 residues. CDR3 amino acids: CASSFYLGGSYGYTF. CDR3 DNA sequence: TGTGCCAGCAGTTTTTATCTGGGGGGGAGCTATGGCTACACCTTC.

This clone was seen just once. The rearrangement uses TRBV6-5 and TRBJ2-7; 8 nucleotides agree with TRBD2. Germline V gene data show CDR1 as MNHEY and CDR2 as SVGAGI. V lost 4 bases to trimming and J lost 1 base; unmatched junction nucleotides: 6. This CDR3 has 15 amino acids. The CDR3 loop is CASSSHTSGSYEQYF. The CDR3 DNA reads TGTGCCAGCAGTTCACACACTAGCGGTTCCTACGAGCAGTACTTC.